Below are 26 T cell receptor beta chains sequenced from a single sample in a study of T cell changes during pregnancy in multiple sclerosis. Here immunoSEQ multiplex PCR was the method, and the copy in TCRdb shows in-frame clones only, minus some. The sample holds 55,000 to 75,000 clones, under 95% seen once. The specimen comprised peripheral blood, sampled in the third trimester of pregnancy. Every receptor here comes from a female donor in good health, enrolled as a control in a pregnancy study.

The rearrangement joins TRBV2 to TRBJ1-1, with a possible D match to TRBD1 (5 bases). Looked up from germline, CDR1 is SNHLY and CDR2 is FYNNEI. This CDR3 has 12 residues. Trimming stripped 6 bases from V and 6 bases from J, with 11 bases between. The CDR3, as DNA: TGTGCCAGCAGAAGGGGCCGAGCTGAAGCTTTCTTT. It translates to CASRRGRAEAFF.

V usage is TRBV9 and J usage is TRBJ2-7, with a weak D call TRBD2 (5 bases). Germline CDR1 reads SGDLS; CDR2 reads YYNGEE. Trimming removed 4 bases at V and 6 bases at J, with 20 bases between. The CDR3 extends over 15 amino acids. CDR3 in amino acids: CASSLGSGVIGEQYF. The DNA of the CDR3 is TGTGCCAGCAGCTTAGGGTCCGGGGTCATCGGCGAGCAGTACTTC.

This sequence joins TRBV9 and TRBJ1-2; 8 bases line up with TRBD1. CDR3 length: 18 residues. Germline CDR1 is SGDLS and CDR2 is YYNGEE. The ends lost 1 base at V and 6 bases at J; junction bases unmatched: 17. The CDR3 sequence: CASSVYSMLGDRGHGYTF. The CDR3 nucleotides are TGTGCCAGCAGCGTATACTCAATGCTGGGCGACAGGGGCCATGGCTACACCTTC.

This chain links TRBV7-2 with TRBJ2-3; tentative D call: TRBD1 (6 bases). Germline CDR1 and CDR2: SGHTA and FQGNSA. The CDR3 sequence is 15 residues long. Deletions cut 6 bases from V and 3 bases from J, with 16 bases between. DNA of the CDR3: TGTGCCAGCAGTCCTACAGGGAGTTGGACAGATACGCAGTATTTT. Amino acids: CASSPTGSWTDTQYF.

This rearrangement joins TRBV2 to TRBJ1-6, with 12 bases that match TRBD1. The V segment lost 8 bases and the J segment 7 bases; nucleotides outside the gene matches: 9. Germline assignment: CDR1 SNHLY and CDR2 FYNNEI. The CDR3 runs to 16 residues. CDR3: CASRGGTGGVNSPLHF. CDR3 sequence (DNA): TGTGCCAGCCGAGGAGGGACAGGGGGCGTAAATTCACCCCTCCACTTT.

V is TRBV9 and J is TRBJ2-2; TRBD2 is a possible D gene (6 bases). The CDR3 is made up of 16 amino acids. Trimming took off 0 bases at V and 2 bases at J, with 11 bases between the two ends. CDR1 SGDLS and CDR2 YYNGEE come from the germline V gene. This chain's CDR3 is CASSVEEDYNTGELFF. Written as DNA, the CDR3 is TGTGCCAGCAGCGTAGAGGAGGACTACAACACCGGGGAGCTGTTTTTT.

J is TRBJ1-5 and V is TRBV4-2, with a possible D match to TRBD1 (5 bases). Germline CDR1 and CDR2: LGHNA and YNFKEQ. There are 15 residues in the CDR3. V shed 0 bases and J shed 7 bases, with 13 bases lying between them. The CDR3 loop is CASSQDEAGMQPQHF. CDR3 DNA: TGTGCCAGCAGCCAAGATGAGGCAGGGATGCAGCCCCAGCATTTT.

The J gene is TRBJ2-5, the V gene TRBV5-8; possibly TRBD1 for D (5 bases). The CDR3 has 14 amino acids. V was pared by 4 bases and J by 2 bases, with 12 bases between. Germline CDR1 reads SGHTS; CDR2 reads YDEGEE. This chain's CDR3 is CASSARRQQETQYF. CDR3 sequence (DNA): TGTGCCAGCAGCGCTCGGAGACAGCAAGAGACCCAGTACTTC. Looking up the rest from reference TRBV5-8 and TRBJ2-5 gives the full variable domain: EAGVTQSPTHLIKTRGQQATLRCSPISGHTSVYWYQQALGLGLQFLLWYDEGEERNRGNFPPRFSGRQFPNYSSELNVNALELEDSALYLCASSARRQQETQYFGPGTRLLVL.

The chain employs TRBV2 and TRBJ1-2, with D possibly being TRBD1 (6 bases). This CDR3 has 13 residues. Germline-derived CDR1 and CDR2 are SNHLY and FYNNEI. The V gene lost 6 bases and the J gene lost 4 bases, with 12 bases spanning the gap. The CDR3 loop is CASRGGGGYGYTF. CDR3 in DNA: TGTGCCAGCAGGGGAGGGGGTGGCTATGGCTACACCTTC.

The chain recombines TRBV10-3 with TRBJ2-3, with 7 bases matching TRBD1. V gave up 4 bases and J gave up 0 bases; unmatched junction bases: 1. This CDR3 contains 14 residues. Germline lookup yields CDR1 ENHRY and CDR2 SYGVKD. This chain's CDR3 is CAISGQGSTDTQYF. The CDR3 DNA sequence: TGTGCCATCAGTGGACAGGGTAGCACAGATACGCAGTATTTT.

The chain combines TRBV10-3 with TRBJ2-7; TRBD1 agrees at 9 bases. J gave up 1 base and V 9 bases, and 1 base lay outside the gene matches. This CDR3 is 12 amino acids long. Germline values: CDR1 ENHRY, CDR2 SYGVKD. CDR3 in amino acids: CAIGQGSYEQYF. In nucleotides, the CDR3 is TGTGCCATAGGACAGGGGTCCTACGAGCAGTACTTC.

The rearrangement uses TRBV7-9 and TRBJ1-3; D unclear. The CDR3 has 15 residues. V shed 8 bases and J shed 2 bases, with 16 bases lying between them. From germline, CDR1 is SEHNR and CDR2 FQNEAQ (reference sequence). The CDR3, as DNA: TGTGCCAGCGCCGCCGGAGATCTTACTGGAAACACCATATATTTT. The encoded protein is CASAAGDLTGNTIYF.

This sequence joins TRBV14 and TRBJ1-4; the D gene is possibly TRBD1 (6 bases). Germline V CDR1 and CDR2: SGHDN, FVKESK. The CDR3 has 15 amino acids. Trimming removed 0 bases at V and 8 bases at J, with 13 bases between. The CDR3 protein is CASSQDNREYEKLFF. For the CDR3, the DNA is TGTGCCAGCAGCCAAGATAACAGGGAGTACGAAAAACTGTTTTTT.

This chain links TRBV6-5 with TRBJ2-1, with 9 bases matching TRBD2. This CDR3 has 14 residues. V gave up 1 base and J gave up 13 bases; unmatched junction bases: 8. Germline CDR1 is MNHEY and CDR2 is SVGAGI. CDR3 protein: CASSYWAGGFYQFF. CDR3 nucleotides: TGTGCCAGCAGTTACTGGGCGGGGGGGTTTTATCAGTTCTTC.

The V gene is TRBV2, the J gene TRBJ1-5, with D unresolved. From germline, CDR1 is SNHLY and CDR2 FYNNEI. The V gene lost 7 bases and the J gene lost 1 base, with 11 bases spanning the gap. This CDR3 has 14 amino acids. The CDR3 reads CASTRSNSNQPQHF. DNA of the CDR3: TGTGCCAGCACTCGGAGTAACAGCAATCAGCCCCAGCATTTT.

This chain joins TRBV19 and TRBJ1-2; possible D gene TRBD1, 6 bases. Between the trimmed V and J ends, which lost 9 bases and 7 bases, there was a span of 18 bases. Germline-derived CDR1 and CDR2 are LNHDA and SQIVND (reference sequence). The CDR3 covers 13 residues. In DNA form, the CDR3 reads TGTGCCAGCGAAATAACAGGGCTCTCTGGCTACACCTTC. Translation: CASEITGLSGYTF.

The chain recombines TRBV19 with TRBJ2-1; 14 bases align to TRBD2. Germline lookup yields CDR1 LNHDA and CDR2 SQIVND (reference sequence). V lost 5 bases to trimming and J lost 7 bases; unmatched junction nucleotides: 16. The CDR3 runs 19 residues. The CDR3 sequence: CASSLGTSGGLRMFNEQFF. The CDR3 bases are TGTGCCAGTAGTCTGGGGACTAGCGGGGGCCTTCGTATGTTTAATGAGCAGTTCTTC.

The chain uses TRBV19 and TRBJ1-4; D possibly corresponds to TRBD1 (6 bases). This CDR3 has 15 amino acids. V was pared by 5 bases and J by 0 bases, with 10 bases between. In germline, CDR1 is LNHDA, CDR2 SQIVND (reference sequence). The CDR3: CASSPTGSTNEKLFF. In nucleotides, the CDR3 is TGTGCCAGTAGTCCCACAGGGTCAACTAATGAAAAACTGTTTTTT.

The rearrangement links TRBV18 to TRBJ2-3; D not certain. This CDR3 spans 16 amino acids. The germline CDR1 and CDR2 sequences are KGHSH and LQKENI. Trimming stripped 6 bases from V and 0 bases from J, with 16 bases between. In DNA, the CDR3 is TGTGCCAGCTCCGTCAATCCGGTTACTAGCACAGATACGCAGTATTTT. Its translation: CASSVNPVTSTDTQYF.

The chain combines TRBV2 with TRBJ2-1; 8 bases fit TRBD1. The germline gives CDR1 SNHLY, CDR2 FYNNEI. The CDR3 has 14 amino acids. The V segment lost 3 bases and the J segment 6 bases; nucleotides outside the gene matches: 4. The CDR3 region is CASSERTGRNEQFF. The CDR3 DNA is TGTGCCAGCAGTGAGCGGACAGGGCGCAATGAGCAGTTCTTC.

The J gene is TRBJ1-1, the V gene TRBV7-9, with 7 bases fitting TRBD1. CDR3 length: 15 amino acids. Germline CDR1 reads SEHNR; CDR2 reads FQNEAQ (reference sequence). After removal of 5 bases from V and 1 base from J, the junction contained 7 bases not matched to a gene. As DNA, the CDR3 is TGTGCCAGCAGCAGCCGACAGGGTACGAACACTGAAGCTTTCTTT. Its protein product is CASSSRQGTNTEAFF. Full variable domain (missing parts from reference TRBV7-9 and TRBJ1-1): DTGVSQNPRHKITKRGQNVTFRCDPISEHNRLYWYRQTLGQGPEFLTYFQNEAQLEKSRLLSDRFSAERPKGSFSTLEIQRTEQGDSAMYLCASSSRQGTNTEAFFGQGTRLTVV.

The rearrangement uses TRBV4-3 and TRBJ1-2; no clear D gene. Germline assignment: CDR1 LGHNA and CDR2 YSLEER. V lost 0 bases to trimming and J lost 4 bases, with 12 bases between them. CDR3 length: 15 residues. CDR3 bases: TGCGCCAGCAGCCAAGATGTAACAGAAAGCTATGGCTACACCTTC. As protein: CASSQDVTESYGYTF.

This clone showed up just once. The J gene is TRBJ2-5, the V gene TRBV7-8; D remains ambiguous. Trimming removed 5 bases from V and 5 bases from J, with 15 bases in between. Germline V gives CDR1 SGHVS, CDR2 FQNEAQ. The CDR3 runs 14 residues. This CDR3 is CASSPTEREETQYF. The DNA of the CDR3 is TGTGCCAGCAGCCCGACTGAGCGAGAGGAGACCCAGTACTTC.

The rearrangement uses TRBV5-8 and TRBJ2-1, with 11 bases fitting TRBD2. V shed 3 bases and J 8 bases; nucleotides not matched to a gene: 7. This CDR3 region has 15 residues. CDR1 and CDR2 (germline): SGHTS, YDEGEE. CDR3 coding DNA: TGTGCCAGCAGCTGGTATAGCGGGGGGGGCTATGAGCAGTTCTTC. This gives the protein CASSWYSGGGYEQFF. Full variable domain (rest looked up from reference TRBV5-8 and TRBJ2-1): EAGVTQSPTHLIKTRGQQATLRCSPISGHTSVYWYQQALGLGLQFLLWYDEGEERNRGNFPPRFSGRQFPNYSSELNVNALELEDSALYLCASSWYSGGGYEQFFGPGTRLTVL.

V gene TRBV9 combines with J gene TRBJ2-2, with TRBD2 matching over 11 bases. Germline values: CDR1 SGDLS, CDR2 YYNGEE. J lost 1 base, V lost 4 bases, and 9 bases had no gene match. The CDR3 totals 18 residues. CDR3 region: CASSPRLAGRLNTGELFF. The CDR3 DNA sequence: TGTGCCAGCAGCCCCCGACTAGCGGGGAGGCTGAACACCGGGGAGCTGTTTTTT.

This chain connects TRBV2 to TRBJ1-2; 7 bases agree with TRBD1. Germline CDR1 reads SNHLY; CDR2 reads FYNNEI. This CDR3 is 13 amino acids long. The trim removed 7 bases at V and 2 bases at J, leaving 4 bases unmatched. This CDR3 reads CASKGGANYGYTF. The CDR3 coding sequence is TGTGCCAGCAAAGGGGGCGCCAACTATGGCTACACCTTC.